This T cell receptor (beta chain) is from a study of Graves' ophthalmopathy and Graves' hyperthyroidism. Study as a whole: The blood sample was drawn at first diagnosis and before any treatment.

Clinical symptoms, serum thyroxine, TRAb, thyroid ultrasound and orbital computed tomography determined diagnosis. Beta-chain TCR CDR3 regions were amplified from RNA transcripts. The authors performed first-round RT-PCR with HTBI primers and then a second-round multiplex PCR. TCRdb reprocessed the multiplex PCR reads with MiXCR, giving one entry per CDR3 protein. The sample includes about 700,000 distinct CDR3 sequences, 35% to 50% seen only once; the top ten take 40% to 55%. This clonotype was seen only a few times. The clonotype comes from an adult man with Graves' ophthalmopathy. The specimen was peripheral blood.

The CDR3 DNA follows: TGTGCCAGCAGCGTCTCTAGCGGGGCCTTCTACGAGCAGTACTTC. Amino acid sequence: CASSVSSGAFYEQYF. The gene calls are TRBV9 and TRBJ2-7; 9 bases line up with TRBD2. This CDR3 has 15 amino acids. With 2 bases clipped from V and 3 bases from J, the junction kept 6 bases outside the gene matches. Germline V gene data show CDR1 as SGDLS and CDR2 as YYNGEE. Filled out from reference TRBV9 and TRBJ2-7, the complete variable domain reads DSGVTQTPKHLITATGQRVTLRCSPRSGDLSVYWYQQSLDQGLQFLIQYYNGEERAKGNILERFSAQQFPDLHSELNLSSLELGDSALYFCASSVSSGAFYEQYFGPGTRLTVT.